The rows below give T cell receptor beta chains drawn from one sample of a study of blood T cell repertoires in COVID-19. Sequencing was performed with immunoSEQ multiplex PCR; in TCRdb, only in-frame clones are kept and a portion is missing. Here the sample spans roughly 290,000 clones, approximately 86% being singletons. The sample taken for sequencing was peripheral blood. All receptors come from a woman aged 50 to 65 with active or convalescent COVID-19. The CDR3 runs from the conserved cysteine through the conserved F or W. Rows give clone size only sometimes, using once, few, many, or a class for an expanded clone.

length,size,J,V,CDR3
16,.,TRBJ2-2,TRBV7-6,CASSRGTSGRAGELFF
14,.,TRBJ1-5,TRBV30,CAWSAGGKEQPQHF
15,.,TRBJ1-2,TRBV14,CASSPDRGAVYGYTF
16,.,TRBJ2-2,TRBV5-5,CASSLRSGSSPGELFF
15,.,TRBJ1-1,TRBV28,CASSRGRGGIPEAFF
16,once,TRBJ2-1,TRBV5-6,CASSLGNRISYNEQFF
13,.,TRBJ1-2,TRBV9,CASSAGVSYGYTF
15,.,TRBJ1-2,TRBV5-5,CASSSPRRGGYGYTF
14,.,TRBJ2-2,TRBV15,CATAGTVNTGELFF
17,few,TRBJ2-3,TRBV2,CASLPPSGTRQADTQYF
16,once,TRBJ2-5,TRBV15,CATSRTSLGAQETQYF
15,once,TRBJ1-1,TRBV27,CASSLVGQTNTEAFF
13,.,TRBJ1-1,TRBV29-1,CSGKQGAATEAFF
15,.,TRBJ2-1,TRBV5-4,CASSLEGEGRVEQFF
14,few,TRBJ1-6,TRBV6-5,CASNPTGDNSPLHF
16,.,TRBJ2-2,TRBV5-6,CASSDLGLANTGELFF
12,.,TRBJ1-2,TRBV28,CASSFIYYGYTF
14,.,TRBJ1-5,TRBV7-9,CASTRTGLNQPQHF
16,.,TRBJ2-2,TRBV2,CASSRLAGEFGGELFF
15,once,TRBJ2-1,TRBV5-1,CASSASGSPYNEQFF
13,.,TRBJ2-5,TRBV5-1,CASSPGIQETQYF
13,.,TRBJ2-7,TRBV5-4,CASSSMGADEQYF
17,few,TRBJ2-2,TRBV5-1,CASSPLGGRARTGELFF
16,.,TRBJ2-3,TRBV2,CASSGRLAGSTDTQYF
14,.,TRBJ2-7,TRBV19,CASSLTGTSYEQYF
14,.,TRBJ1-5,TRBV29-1,CSVATGGRQTPQHF
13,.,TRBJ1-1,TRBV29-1,CSVEGWANTEAFF
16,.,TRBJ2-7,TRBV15,CATSREGARGPYEQYF
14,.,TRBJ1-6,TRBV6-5,CATSARQGGSPLHF
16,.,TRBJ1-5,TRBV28,CASSFFGGMGNQPQHF
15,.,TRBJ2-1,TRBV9,CASSKGLAGEGEQFF
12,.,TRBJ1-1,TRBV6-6,CAGSQGGIEAFF
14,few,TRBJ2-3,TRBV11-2,CASGGLAGSDTQYF
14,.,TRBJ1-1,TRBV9,CASSEQGDLPEAFF
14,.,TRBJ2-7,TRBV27,CASSPISSAYEQYF
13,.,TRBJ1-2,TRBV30,CAWSVLSGGGYTF
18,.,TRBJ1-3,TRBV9,CASSVASQGAEGGNTIYF
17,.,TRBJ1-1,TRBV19,CASSRGGVGQSNTEAFF
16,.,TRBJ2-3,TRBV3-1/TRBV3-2,CASSQRTSGEWDTQYF
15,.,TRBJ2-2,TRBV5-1,CASSKPGQGGGELFF
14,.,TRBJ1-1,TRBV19,CASSIDGVNTEAFF
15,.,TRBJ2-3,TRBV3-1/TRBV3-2,CASSPKLLGTDTQYF
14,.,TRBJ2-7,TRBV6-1,CASSDSPSSYEQYF
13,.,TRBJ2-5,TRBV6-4,CASGREAGETQYF
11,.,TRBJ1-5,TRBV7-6,CASSLGQGLHF
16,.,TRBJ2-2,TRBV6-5,CASSYGLAVNTGELFF
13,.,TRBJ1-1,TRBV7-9,CASSEGVNTEAFF
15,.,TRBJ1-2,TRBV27,CASSLRDGGDYGYTF
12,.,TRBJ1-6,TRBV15,CATSRDRGFSHF
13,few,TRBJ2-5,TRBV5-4,CASSLEAQETQYF
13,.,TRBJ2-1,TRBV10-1,CASDSGTYNEQFF